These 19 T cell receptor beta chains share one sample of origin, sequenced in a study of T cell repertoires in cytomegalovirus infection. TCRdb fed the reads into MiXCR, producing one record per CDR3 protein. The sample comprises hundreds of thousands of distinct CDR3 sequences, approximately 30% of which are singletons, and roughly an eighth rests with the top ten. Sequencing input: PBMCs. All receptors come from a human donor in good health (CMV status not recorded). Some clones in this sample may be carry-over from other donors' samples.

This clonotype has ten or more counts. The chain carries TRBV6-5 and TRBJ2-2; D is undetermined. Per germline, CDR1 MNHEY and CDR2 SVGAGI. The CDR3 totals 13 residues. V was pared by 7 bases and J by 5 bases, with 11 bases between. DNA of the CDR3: TGTGCCAGCACCAACAAGGGTACCGGGGAGCTGTTTTTT. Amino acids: CASTNKGTGELFF.

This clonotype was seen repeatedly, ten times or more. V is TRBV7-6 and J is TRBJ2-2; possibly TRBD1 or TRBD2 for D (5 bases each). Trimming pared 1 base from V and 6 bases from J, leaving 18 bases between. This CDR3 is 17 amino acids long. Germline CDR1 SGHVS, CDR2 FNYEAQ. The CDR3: CASSLVDWGTYPGELFF. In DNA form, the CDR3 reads TGTGCCAGCAGCTTAGTCGATTGGGGGACGTATCCCGGGGAGCTGTTTTTT.

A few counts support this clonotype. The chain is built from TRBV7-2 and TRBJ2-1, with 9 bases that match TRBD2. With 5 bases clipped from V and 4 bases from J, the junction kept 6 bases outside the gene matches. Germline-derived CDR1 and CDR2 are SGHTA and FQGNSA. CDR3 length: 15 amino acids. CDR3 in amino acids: CASSAGGGVYNEQFF. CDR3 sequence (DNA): TGTGCCAGCAGCGCAGGCGGGGGGGTATACAATGAGCAGTTCTTC.

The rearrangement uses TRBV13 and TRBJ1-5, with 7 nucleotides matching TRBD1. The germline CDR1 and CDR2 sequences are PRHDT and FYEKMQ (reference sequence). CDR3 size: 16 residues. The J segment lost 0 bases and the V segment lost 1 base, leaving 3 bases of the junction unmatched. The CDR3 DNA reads TGTGCCAGCAGCTTAGAGGGACAGCATAGCAATCAGCCCCAGCATTTT. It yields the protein CASSLEGQHSNQPQHF.

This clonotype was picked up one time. In DNA, the CDR3 is TGTGCCAGCAGCGTCGGACTAGCGGGGTTTAACCAAGAGACCCAGTACTTC. Translating gives CASSVGLAGFNQETQYF. The chain links TRBV5-8 to TRBJ2-5, with 12 bases identical to TRBD2. V lost 4 bases to trimming and J lost 0 bases; unmatched junction nucleotides: 7. Germline CDR1 and CDR2: SGHTS and YDEGEE. CDR3 length: 17 amino acids.

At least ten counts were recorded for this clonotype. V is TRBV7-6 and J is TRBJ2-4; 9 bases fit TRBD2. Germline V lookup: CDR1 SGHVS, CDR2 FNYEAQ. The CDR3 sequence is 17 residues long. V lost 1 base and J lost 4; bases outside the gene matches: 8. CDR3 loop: CASSLGGLADFKNIQYF. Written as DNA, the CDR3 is TGTGCCAGCAGCTTAGGGGGACTAGCAGATTTTAAAAACATTCAGTACTTC.

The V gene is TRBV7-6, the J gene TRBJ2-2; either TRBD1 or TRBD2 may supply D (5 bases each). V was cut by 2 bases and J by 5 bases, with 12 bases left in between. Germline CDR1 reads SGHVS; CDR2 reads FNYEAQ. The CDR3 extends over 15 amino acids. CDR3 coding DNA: TGTGCCAGCAGCTTACCGGGGCTAGAAACCGGGGAGCTGTTTTTT. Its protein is CASSLPGLETGELFF.

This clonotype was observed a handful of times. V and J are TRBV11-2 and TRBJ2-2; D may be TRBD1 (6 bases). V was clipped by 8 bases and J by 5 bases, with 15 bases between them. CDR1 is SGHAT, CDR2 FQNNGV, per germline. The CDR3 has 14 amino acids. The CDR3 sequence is CASGPTGLTGELFF. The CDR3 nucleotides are TGTGCCAGCGGACCAACAGGGTTAACCGGGGAGCTGTTTTTT.

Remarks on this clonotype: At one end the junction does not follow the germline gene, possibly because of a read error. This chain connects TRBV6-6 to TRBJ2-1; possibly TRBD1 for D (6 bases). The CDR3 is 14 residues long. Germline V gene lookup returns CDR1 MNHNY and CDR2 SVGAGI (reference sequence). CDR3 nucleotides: TGTGCCAGCAGTTACTTCCGATGGACAGAGTCTCCGATCTTC. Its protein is CASSYFRWTESPIF.

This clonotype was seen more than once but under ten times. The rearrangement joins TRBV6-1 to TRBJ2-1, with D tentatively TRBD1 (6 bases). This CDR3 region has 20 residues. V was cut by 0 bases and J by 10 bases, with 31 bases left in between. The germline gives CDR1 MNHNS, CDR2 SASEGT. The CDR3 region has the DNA TGTGCCAGCAGTGAAGCGCGTGCGTTCAGGGGCAACTTAGGGGCGTGGGAGCAGTTCTTC. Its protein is CASSEARAFRGNLGAWEQFF.

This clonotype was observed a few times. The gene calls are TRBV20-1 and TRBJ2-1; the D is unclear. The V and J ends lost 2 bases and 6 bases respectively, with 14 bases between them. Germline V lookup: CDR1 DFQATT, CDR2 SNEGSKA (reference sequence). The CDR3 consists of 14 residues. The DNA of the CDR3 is TGCAGTGCTAGACCCCGGCCTTCCGGCAATGAGCAGTTCTTC. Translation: CSARPRPSGNEQFF.

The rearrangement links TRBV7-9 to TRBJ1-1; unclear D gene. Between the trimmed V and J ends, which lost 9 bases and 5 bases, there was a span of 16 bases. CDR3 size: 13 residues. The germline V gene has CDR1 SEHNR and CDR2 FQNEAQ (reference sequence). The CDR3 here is CARSAHGETEAFF. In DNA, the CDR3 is TGTGCCAGAAGCGCCCACGGGGAGACTGAAGCTTTCTTT.

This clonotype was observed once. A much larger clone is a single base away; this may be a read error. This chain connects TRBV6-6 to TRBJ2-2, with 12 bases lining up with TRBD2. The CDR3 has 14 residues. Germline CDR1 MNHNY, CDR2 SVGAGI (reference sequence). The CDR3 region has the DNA TGTACCAGCAGACTAGCGGGGGCAACCGGGGAGCTGTTTTTT. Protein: CTSRLAGATGELFF.

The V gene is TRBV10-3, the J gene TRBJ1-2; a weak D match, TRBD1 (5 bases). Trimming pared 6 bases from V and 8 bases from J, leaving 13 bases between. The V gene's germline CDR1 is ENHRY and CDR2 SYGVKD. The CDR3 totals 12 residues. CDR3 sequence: CAIRDTGGGYTF. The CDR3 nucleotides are TGTGCCATCAGGGACACTGGCGGCGGCTACACCTTC.

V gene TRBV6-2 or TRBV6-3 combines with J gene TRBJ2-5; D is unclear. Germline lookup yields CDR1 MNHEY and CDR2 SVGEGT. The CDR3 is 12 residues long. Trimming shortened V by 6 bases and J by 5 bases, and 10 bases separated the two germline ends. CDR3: CASRDVGETQYF. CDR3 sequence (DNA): TGTGCCAGCAGGGACGTCGGGGAGACCCAGTACTTC.

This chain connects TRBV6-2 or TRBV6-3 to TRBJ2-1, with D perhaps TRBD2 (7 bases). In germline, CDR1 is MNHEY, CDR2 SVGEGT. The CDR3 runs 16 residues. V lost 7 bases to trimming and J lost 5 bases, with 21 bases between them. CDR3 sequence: CASNSPGRGGNNEQFF. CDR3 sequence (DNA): TGTGCCAGCAACAGTCCAGGGAGGGGGGGAAACAATGAGCAGTTCTTC.

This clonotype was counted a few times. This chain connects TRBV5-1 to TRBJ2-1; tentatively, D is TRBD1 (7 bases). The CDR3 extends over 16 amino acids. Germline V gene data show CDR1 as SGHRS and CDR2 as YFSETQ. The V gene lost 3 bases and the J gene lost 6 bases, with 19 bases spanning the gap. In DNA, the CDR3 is TGCGCCAGCAGCTGGACAGGTAGGGGGGACGGCAATGAGCAGTTCTTC. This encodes CASSWTGRGDGNEQFF.

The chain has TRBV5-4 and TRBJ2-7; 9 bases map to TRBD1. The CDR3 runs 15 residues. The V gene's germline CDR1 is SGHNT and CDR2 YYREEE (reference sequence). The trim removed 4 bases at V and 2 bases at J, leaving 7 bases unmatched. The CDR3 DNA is TGTGCCAGCAGCACTGGGACAGGGAACCCCTACGAGCAGTACTTC. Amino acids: CASSTGTGNPYEQYF.

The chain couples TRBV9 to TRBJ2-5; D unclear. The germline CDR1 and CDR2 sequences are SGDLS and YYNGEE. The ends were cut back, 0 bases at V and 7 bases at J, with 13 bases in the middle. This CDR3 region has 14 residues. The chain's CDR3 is CASSVGASPGTQYF. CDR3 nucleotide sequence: TGTGCCAGCAGCGTAGGGGCCAGCCCAGGGACCCAGTACTTC.